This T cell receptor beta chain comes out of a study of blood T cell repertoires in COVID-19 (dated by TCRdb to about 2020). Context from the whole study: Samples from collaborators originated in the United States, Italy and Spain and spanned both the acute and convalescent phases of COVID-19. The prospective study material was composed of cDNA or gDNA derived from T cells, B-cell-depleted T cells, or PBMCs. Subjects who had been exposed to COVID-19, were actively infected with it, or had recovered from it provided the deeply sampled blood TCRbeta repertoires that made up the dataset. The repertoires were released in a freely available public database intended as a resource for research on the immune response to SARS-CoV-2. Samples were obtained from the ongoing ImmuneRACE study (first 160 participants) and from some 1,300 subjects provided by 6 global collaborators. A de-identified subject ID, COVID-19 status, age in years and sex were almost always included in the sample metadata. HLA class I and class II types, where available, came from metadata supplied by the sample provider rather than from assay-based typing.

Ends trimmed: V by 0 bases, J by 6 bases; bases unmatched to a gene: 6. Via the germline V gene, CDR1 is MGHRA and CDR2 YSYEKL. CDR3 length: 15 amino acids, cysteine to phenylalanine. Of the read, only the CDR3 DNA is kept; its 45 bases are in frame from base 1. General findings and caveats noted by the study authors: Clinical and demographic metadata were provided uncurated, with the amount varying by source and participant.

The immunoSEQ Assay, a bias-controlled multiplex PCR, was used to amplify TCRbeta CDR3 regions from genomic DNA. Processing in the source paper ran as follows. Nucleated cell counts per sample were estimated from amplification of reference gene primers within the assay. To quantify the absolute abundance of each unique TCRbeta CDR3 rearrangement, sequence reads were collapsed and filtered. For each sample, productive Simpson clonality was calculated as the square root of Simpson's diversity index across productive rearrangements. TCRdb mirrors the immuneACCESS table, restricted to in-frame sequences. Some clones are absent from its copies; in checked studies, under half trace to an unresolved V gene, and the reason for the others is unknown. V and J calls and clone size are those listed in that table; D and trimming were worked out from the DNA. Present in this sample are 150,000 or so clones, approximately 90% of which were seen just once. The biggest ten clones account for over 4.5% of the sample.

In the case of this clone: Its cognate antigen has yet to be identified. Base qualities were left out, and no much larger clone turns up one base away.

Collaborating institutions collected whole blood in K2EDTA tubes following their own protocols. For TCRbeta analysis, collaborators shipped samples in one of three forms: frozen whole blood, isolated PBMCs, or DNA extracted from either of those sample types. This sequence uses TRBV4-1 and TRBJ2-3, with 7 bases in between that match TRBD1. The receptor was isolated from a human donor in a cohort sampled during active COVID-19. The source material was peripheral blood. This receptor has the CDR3 CASSQEDRVADTQYF. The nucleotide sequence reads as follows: TGCGCCAGCAGCCAAGAAGACAGGGTTGCCGATACGCAGTATTTT.